Sequencing of this TCR beta chain was carried out in a study of T-cell reconstitution after alpha-beta-depleted transplantation in children. Preparing the TCRbeta library involved the use of unique molecular identifiers. TCRdb called the PCR reads again in MiXCR, with one record for every CDR3 protein. This repertoire shows about 610,000 distinct CDR3 sequences, more than 9% found once; its top ten account for roughly 3.9%. The CDR3 spans 13 residues. V gave up 1 base and J gave up 2 bases, with 4 bases separating them. From germline, CDR1 is SGHTA and CDR2 FQGNSA. The sample in question was PBMCs from the stem cell graft donor, obtained from the stem cell graft. The rearrangement uses TRBV7-2 and TRBJ2-3; no clear D gene. This sequence was found in a human donor who donated a stem cell graft to a child with acute myeloid leukemia. CDR3 amino acids: CASSLVITDTQYF. The CDR3 region has the DNA TGTGCCAGCAGCTTAGTTATCACAGATACGCAGTATTTT. The whole variable domain, filled in from reference TRBV7-2 and TRBJ2-3, reads GAGVSQSPSNKVTEKGKDVELRCDPISGHTALYWYRQSLGQGLEFLIYFQGNSAPDKSGLPSDRFSAERTGGSVSTLTIQRTQQEDSAVYLCASSLVITDTQYFGPGTRLTVL.